This T cell receptor (beta chain) is from a study of blood T cell repertoires in COVID-19. Whole-study context: COVID-19 samples from acute and convalescent phases originated in the United States, Italy and Spain. T cells, B-cell-depleted T cells, or PBMCs provided the cDNA or gDNA that served as material.

Assay: immunoSEQ multiplex PCR; the TCRdb copy retains only in-frame clones and omits some. The table shows some 150,000 clones, with approximately 81% occurring only once. The receptor comes from a woman aged 60-75 years with active or convalescent COVID-19. Sequencing was carried out using peripheral blood.

The CDR3 nucleotides read TGTGCCAGCAGCGTAGGTCCGGGGATTAACACTGAAGCTTTCTTT. Protein sequence: CASSVGPGINTEAFF. This chain links TRBV9 with TRBJ1-1, with D uncertain. V shed 0 bases and J shed 2 bases, with 11 bases lying between them. CDR1 SGDLS and CDR2 YYNGEE come from the germline V gene. This CDR3 spans 15 amino acids.